The clone carrying this TCR beta chain was recorded at least ten times. These data come from a study of neurological immune-mediated disorders. The CDR3 has 14 amino acids. CDR1 is SGHDN and CDR2 is FVKESK in the germline V gene. Trimming pared 1 base from V and 7 bases from J, leaving 13 bases between. Synthesis of cDNA used 5'RACE (with 10-nucleotide random UMIs). MiXCR, applied by TCRdb to the 5' RACE reads, yields one record per CDR3 protein. Here the sample spans tens of thousands of distinct CDR3 sequences, 4% to 5.5% being singletons. The sequence came from a man aged 18 to 30 in good health. This rearrangement joins TRBV14 to TRBJ1-1, with D perhaps matching TRBD1 (6 bases). The sequencing input was CD4+ T cells from blood. CDR3 loop: CASSQGLFRGEAFF. DNA for the CDR3: TGTGCCAGCAGCCAAGGCTTGTTCAGGGGTGAAGCTTTCTTT.